The 10 T cell receptor beta chains presented below share a single source sample, sequenced in a study of blood T cell repertoires in COVID-19. Generated by immunoSEQ multiplex PCR, the TCRdb table keeps only in-frame clones and is missing some. The table includes about 34,000 clones, 75% to 80% detected once. Sequences were obtained from peripheral blood. The receptors originated from a human donor in a cohort sampled during active COVID-19.

The chain employs TRBV25-1 and TRBJ2-1, with D possibly TRBD1 on 6 matching bases. The length of the CDR3 is 14 residues. Trimming left V 5 bases short and J 2 bases short, with 10 bases between. Germline CDR1 is MGHDK and CDR2 is SYGVNS. CDR3 coding DNA: TGTGCCAGCAGTCTCCGGACAGCCTACAATGAGCAGTTCTTC. Encoded protein: CASSLRTAYNEQFF.

The chain joins TRBV5-6 to TRBJ1-2; D might be TRBD1 (6 bases). Between the trimmed V and J ends, which lost 4 bases and 1 base, there was a span of 14 bases. This CDR3 contains 15 residues. Germline-derived CDR1 and CDR2 are SGHDT and YYEEEE. This chain's CDR3 is CASSPGPQGNYGYTF. DNA for the CDR3: TGTGCCAGCAGCCCAGGCCCACAGGGTAACTATGGCTACACCTTC.

This clone was counted a few times. This chain links TRBV28 with TRBJ2-7; D not resolved. V gave up 2 bases and J gave up 2 bases, with 10 bases separating them. The CDR3 spans 14 residues. CDR1 and CDR2 (germline): MDHEN, SYDVKM. Here the CDR3 reads CASSLPTSPYEQYF. The CDR3 nucleotides read TGTGCCAGCAGTTTACCTACCTCCCCCTACGAGCAGTACTTC.

This clone came up a few times. The V gene is TRBV5-4, the J gene TRBJ1-3; TRBD1 matches at 9 bases. The V and J ends lost 4 bases and 2 bases, in that order; junction bases with no gene match: 1. CDR1 is SGHNT and CDR2 is YYREEE in the germline V gene (reference sequence). This CDR3 is 14 amino acids long. Here the CDR3 reads CASSRDRAGNTIYF. CDR3 coding DNA: TGTGCCAGCAGCAGGGACAGGGCTGGAAACACCATATATTTT.

The chain has TRBV28 and TRBJ1-5; TRBD1 is a possible D gene (6 bases). The ends were cut back, 5 bases at V and 10 bases at J, with 12 bases in the middle. Germline CDR1 reads MDHEN; CDR2 reads SYDVKM. The CDR3 has 12 amino acids. The CDR3 loop reads CASSIDRFPQHF. CDR3 DNA sequence: TGTGCCAGCAGTATTGACAGGTTCCCCCAGCATTTT.

Worth noting for this clone: At one end the junction does not follow the germline gene, possibly because of a read error. This sample includes further DNA sequences coding for the same CDR3. The chain combines TRBV18 with TRBJ2-7; TRBD1 agrees at 8 bases. Germline CDR1 is KGHSH and CDR2 is LQKENI. CDR3 length equals 16 residues. The CDR3 DNA sequence: TGTGCCAGCTCACCACCCACCGGGACAGGCGTTTACGAGCAATACTTC. Translation: CASSPPTGTGVYEQYF. The variable domain in full, with the rest retrieved from reference TRBV18 and TRBJ2-7, is NAGVMQNPRHLVRRRGQEARLRCSPMKGHSHVYWYRQLPEEGLKFMVYLQKENIIDESGMPKERFSAEFPKEGPSILRIQQVVRGDSAAYFCASSPPTGTGVYEQYFGPGTRLTVT.

This clone was seen a few times. The V call is TRBV6-5, the J call TRBJ1-1; 9 positions agree with TRBD1. The CDR3 contains 16 residues. Trimming at V came to 2 bases and at J to 3 bases, leaving 7 bases not matched to a gene. Germline CDR1 is MNHEY and CDR2 is SVGAGI. CDR3 in amino acids: CASSYGWTGVDTEAFF. CDR3 bases: TGTGCCAGCAGTTACGGGTGGACAGGGGTGGACACTGAAGCTTTCTTT.

The chain links TRBV6-2 or TRBV6-3 to TRBJ2-5; D remains unclear. Trimming took 0 bases from V and 1 from J, leaving 12 bases between them. The CDR3 contains 16 residues. Germline CDR1 MNHEY, CDR2 SVGEGT. The CDR3 sequence is CASSYSRDILQETQYF. In nucleotides, the CDR3 is TGTGCCAGCAGTTACTCCCGAGACATACTCCAAGAGACCCAGTACTTC.

The chain is built from TRBV29-1 and TRBJ2-2; 10 positions agree with TRBD1. The germline gives CDR1 SQVTM, CDR2 ANQGSEA. The CDR3 runs to 13 residues. Trimming cost V 6 bases and J 4 bases; bases outside gene matches: 2. This CDR3 is CSVGQGFTGELFF. The CDR3 DNA reads TGCAGCGTGGGACAGGGGTTCACCGGGGAGCTGTTTTTT.

This chain joins TRBV9 and TRBJ2-3; D is possibly TRBD1 (5 bases). The CDR3 loop spans 14 amino acids. V lost 4 bases and J lost 2, with 11 bases in between. From germline, CDR1 is SGDLS and CDR2 YYNGEE. The CDR3 loop reads CASSPLGLTDTQYF. In nucleotides, the CDR3 is TGTGCCAGCAGCCCCTTGGGGCTCACAGATACGCAGTATTTT.